This entry describes one T cell receptor (beta chain). TCRdb re-called the 5' RACE reads and shows each CDR3 protein once, DNA omitted. This table holds 300,000 to 400,000 distinct CDR3 sequences. The sample originates from a study of monozygotic twins with inflammatory bowel disease. The germline gives CDR1 SGHRS, CDR2 YFSETQ. CDR3 length: 15 residues. Skipping T cell sorting, the study isolated total RNA directly from whole blood. The clonotype was recovered from a human donor with ulcerative colitis or Crohn's disease, or a healthy co-twin of an affected twin (not recorded which). V is TRBV5-1 and J is TRBJ1-5; the D call from TCRdb, TRBD1, cannot be confirmed without DNA. The source material was blood. CDR3 protein: CASSLGGVSNQPQHF.